The text below deals with one T cell receptor (beta chain). This sample was taken from a study of blood T cell repertoires in COVID-19. Assay: immunoSEQ multiplex PCR; the TCRdb copy retains only in-frame clones and omits some. The profile shows 200,000 to 250,000 clones, approximately 80% of them singletons. Trimming cost V 0 bases and J 4 bases; bases outside gene matches: 3. The length of the CDR3 is 14 residues. Germline loops: CDR1 SGHRS, CDR2 YFSETQ. The V and J genes are TRBV5-1 and TRBJ1-2; 7 positions match TRBD1. The clonotype was recovered from a woman aged 80 or over with COVID-19, enrolled during active disease. The specimen sequenced was peripheral blood. DNA of the CDR3: TGCGCCAGCAGCTTGGAGGCAGGGGGCTATGGCTACACCTTC. This codes for CASSLEAGGYGYTF.